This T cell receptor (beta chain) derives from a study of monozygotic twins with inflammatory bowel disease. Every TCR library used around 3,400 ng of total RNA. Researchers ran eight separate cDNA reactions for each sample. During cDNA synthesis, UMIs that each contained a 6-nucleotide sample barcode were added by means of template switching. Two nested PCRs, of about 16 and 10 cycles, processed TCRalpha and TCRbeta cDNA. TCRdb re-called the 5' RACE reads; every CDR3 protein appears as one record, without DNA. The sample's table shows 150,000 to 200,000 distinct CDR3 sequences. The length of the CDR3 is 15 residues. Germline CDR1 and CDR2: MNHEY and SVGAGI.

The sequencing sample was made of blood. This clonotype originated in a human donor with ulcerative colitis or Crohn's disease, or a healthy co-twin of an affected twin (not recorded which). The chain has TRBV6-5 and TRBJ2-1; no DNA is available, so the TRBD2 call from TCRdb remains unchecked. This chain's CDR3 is CASSLGPWTSYEQFF.